Each of the 7 T cell receptor beta chains below was sequenced from the same sample in a study of blood T cell repertoires in COVID-19 (dated by TCRdb to about 2020). Library construction relied on the immunoSEQ multiplex PCR assay. TCRdb holds this immuneACCESS table with in-frame rearrangements only. Some clones are missing; in checked studies, unresolved V genes explain under half, and the rest has no known cause. The sample table holds some 290,000 clones, of which around 86% were seen once. The ten largest clones take up 3.5% to 4% of the sample. The sample taken for sequencing was peripheral blood. All receptors derive from a man younger than 35 with active or convalescent COVID-19.

The DNA of the CDR3 is TGTGCCAGCAGACTCCAGGGTACCGAAGCTTTCTTT. Translated, it gives CASRLQGTEAFF. The chain has TRBV3-1 (or the pseudogene TRBV3-2) and TRBJ1-1, with D possibly TRBD1 on 5 matching bases. Trimming left V 6 bases short and J 8 bases short, with 13 bases between. The CDR3 totals 12 residues. Germline V gene lookup returns CDR1 LGHDT and CDR2 YNNKEL (reference sequence).

This clone has a single count. The chain carries TRBV28 and TRBJ2-4; tentative D call: TRBD2 (5 bases). The V end lost 2 bases, the J end lost 8 bases, and 22 bases lay between the germline ends. Germline V gene data show CDR1 as MDHEN and CDR2 as SYDVKM. This CDR3 spans 17 amino acids. The CDR3 sequence is CASSLGWESPHSDIQYF. The DNA of the CDR3 is TGTGCCAGCAGTTTAGGCTGGGAATCCCCCCATAGCGACATTCAGTACTTC.

The chain links TRBV2 to TRBJ1-6; a weak D match, TRBD1 (5 bases). Per the germline V gene, CDR1 is SNHLY and CDR2 is FYNNEI. The CDR3 loop spans 14 amino acids. The ends were cut back, 6 bases at V and 7 bases at J, with 13 bases in the middle. CDR3 sequence: CASRGGQGNSPLHF. The CDR3 DNA is TGTGCCAGCAGGGGTGGGCAGGGAAATTCACCCCTCCACTTT.

This rearrangement joins TRBV7-3 to TRBJ2-1; 13 nucleotides line up with TRBD2. The CDR3 totals 15 residues. Germline V gene data show CDR1 as SGHTA and CDR2 as FQGTGA. V gave up 6 bases and J gave up 10 bases; unmatched junction bases: 9. CDR3 protein: CASRTPGLAGREQFF. The CDR3 DNA reads TGTGCCAGCAGGACGCCGGGACTAGCGGGACGAGAGCAGTTCTTC.

The CDR3 reads CASSQDKRSEGQKSGNTIYF. The CDR3 DNA is TGCGCCAGCAGCCAAGATAAGAGGAGTGAAGGACAAAAGTCTGGAAACACCATATATTTT. The chain couples TRBV4-1 to TRBJ1-3; D is perhaps TRBD1 (5 bases). In germline, CDR1 is MGHRA, CDR2 YSYEKL. The CDR3 totals 20 residues. Trimming pared 0 bases from V and 1 base from J, leaving 22 bases between.

This clone was detected once. The chain links TRBV27 to TRBJ1-1; 7 positions match TRBD1. The CDR3 length is 14 residues. Germline loops: CDR1 MNHEY, CDR2 SMNVEV (reference sequence). V was pared by 6 bases and J by 6 bases, with 10 bases of the junction left unmatched. This chain's CDR3 is CASRSLQGKSEAFF. CDR3 DNA: TGTGCCAGCAGGTCCTTACAGGGGAAGTCTGAAGCTTTCTTT.

The CDR3 sequence: CASSPQPRQIQKETQYF. The CDR3 DNA is TGTGCCAGTAGCCCTCAACCCCGACAGATACAGAAGGAGACCCAGTACTTC. V gene TRBV19 combines with J gene TRBJ2-5; TRBD1 might be the D (5 bases). This CDR3 has 17 amino acids. Looked up from germline, CDR1 is LNHDA and CDR2 is SQIVND (reference sequence). The ends were cut back, 6 bases at V and 5 bases at J, with 25 bases in the middle.